The 23 T cell receptor beta chains listed next were all sequenced from one sample in a study of blood T cell repertoires in COVID-19. Profiling relied on immunoSEQ multiplex PCR, and the TCRdb table lists in-frame clones only, not all of them. Altogether 150,000 or so clones are present, about 90% being singletons, with the ten largest covering roughly 4%. Material: PBMCs or T cells enriched from blood (not recorded which). Source of these receptors: a woman between 35 and 50 years old who had been exposed to COVID-19.

The sample holds one count of this clone. The chain employs TRBV6-6 and TRBJ1-2; D possibly corresponds to TRBD1 (5 bases). Per the germline V gene, CDR1 is MNHNY and CDR2 is SVGAGI (reference sequence). The CDR3 covers 14 residues. The V and J ends lost 2 bases and 4 bases respectively, with 11 bases between them. The CDR3 nucleotides read TGTGCCAGCAGTTACGTAACGGGGGGCTATGGCTACACCTTC. It specifies CASSYVTGGYGYTF.

This chain links TRBV7-3 with TRBJ1-1, with a weak D call TRBD1 (5 bases). This CDR3 has 15 amino acids. Trimming took 2 bases from V and 4 from J, leaving 14 bases between them. CDR1 and CDR2 from the germline V gene are SGHTA and FQGTGA. The CDR3 region has the DNA TGTGCCAGCAGCTTAGGCGGGGCACTATTCACTGAAGCTTTCTTT. It yields the protein CASSLGGALFTEAFF.

The chain carries TRBV6-5 and TRBJ1-5; possible D gene TRBD1, 5 bases. Germline loops: CDR1 MNHEY, CDR2 SVGAGI. Trimming stripped 5 bases from V and 7 bases from J, with 15 bases between. CDR3 size: 14 residues. In DNA form, the CDR3 reads TGTGCCAGCAGTCTAGGGGACTCTGGACAGCCCCAGCATTTT. It is translated as CASSLGDSGQPQHF.

The V and J genes are TRBV4-1 and TRBJ2-1; the match to TRBD1 covers 8 bases. Germline CDR1 and CDR2: MGHRA and YSYEKL. The CDR3 consists of 15 residues. Trimming took 1 base from V and 6 from J; bases not matched to a gene: 5. CDR3 sequence (DNA): TGCGCCAGCAGCCAAGTACAGGGGGAGTTCAATGAGCAGTTCTTC. Its translation is CASSQVQGEFNEQFF.

The chain employs TRBV10-3 and TRBJ2-7, with D perhaps TRBD2 (5 bases). The CDR3 contains 14 residues. The V end was cut by 3 bases, the J end by 1 base, with 10 bases between. Germline V lookup: CDR1 ENHRY, CDR2 SYGVKD. The CDR3 sequence: CAISEAAVSYEQYF. The CDR3 nucleotides are TGTGCCATCAGTGAAGCGGCCGTTTCCTACGAGCAGTACTTC.

The gene calls are TRBV3-1 (or the pseudogene TRBV3-2) and TRBJ1-6, with 7 bases fitting TRBD1. This CDR3 is 15 amino acids long. After removal of 5 bases from V and 4 bases from J, the junction contained 5 bases not matched to a gene. Germline V CDR1 and CDR2: LGHDT, YNNKEL (reference sequence). This CDR3 reads CASSSGTEYNSPLHF. CDR3 bases: TGTGCCAGCAGCTCAGGGACAGAATATAATTCACCCCTCCACTTT.

The chain couples TRBV2 to TRBJ1-2; no definite D call. The CDR3 is made up of 14 amino acids. Per the germline V gene, CDR1 is SNHLY and CDR2 is FYNNEI. The germline V and J ends were trimmed by 1 base and 2 bases, with 8 bases remaining between them. CDR3 sequence (DNA): TGTGCCAGCAGTGAAGTGAGTCACAACTATGGCTACACCTTC. Amino acids: CASSEVSHNYGYTF.

V and J are TRBV14 and TRBJ2-7, with a weak D call TRBD2 (5 bases). Trimming removed 3 bases from V and 3 bases from J, with 9 bases in between. The germline CDR1 and CDR2 sequences are SGHDN and FVKESK. The CDR3 covers 13 residues. The CDR3 region is CASSQAGLYEQYF. The CDR3 region has the DNA TGTGCCAGCAGCCAGGCAGGACTCTACGAGCAGTACTTC.

The J gene is TRBJ2-1, the V gene TRBV5-5; 11 bases are shared with TRBD2. V shed 5 bases, J shed 8 bases, and the junction held 9 bases outside the gene matches. CDR1 and CDR2 (germline): SGHKS, YYEKEE (reference sequence). CDR3 length equals 15 residues. CDR3 residues: CASSLTSGSGHEQFF. DNA for the CDR3: TGTGCCAGCAGTCTTACTAGCGGGAGTGGGCATGAGCAGTTCTTC.

The chain couples TRBV3-1 (or the pseudogene TRBV3-2) to TRBJ2-1; no clear D gene. The CDR3 is made up of 15 amino acids. Trimming took 2 bases from V and 3 from J, leaving 11 bases between them. Germline V gene data show CDR1 as LGHDT and CDR2 as YNNKEL (reference sequence). The CDR3 bases are TGTGCCAGCAGCCAACAGGCGCTCGACTACAATGAGCAGTTCTTC. Protein: CASSQQALDYNEQFF.

This clone was counted a single time. This sequence joins TRBV5-1 and TRBJ2-7; D is perhaps TRBD2 (5 bases). With 4 bases removed from V and 4 bases from J, the gap between germline ends came to 15 bases. The length of the CDR3 is 14 residues. Germline lookup yields CDR1 SGHRS and CDR2 YFSETQ. The CDR3 loop is CASSPLARTYEQYF. The DNA for the CDR3 is TGCGCCAGCAGCCCTTTAGCCAGGACTTACGAGCAGTACTTC.

The CDR3 sequence is CASGPGQFNEKLFF. In DNA, the CDR3 is TGTGCTAGTGGCCCAGGACAGTTTAATGAAAAACTGTTTTTT. The chain carries TRBV12-5 and TRBJ1-4; the D gene is possibly TRBD1 (6 bases). V was pared by 6 bases and J by 4 bases, with 12 bases between. This CDR3 contains 14 residues. Germline CDR1 reads LGHNT; CDR2 reads FRNRAP.

The rearrangement joins TRBV18 to TRBJ2-1; D not certain. The germline V gene encodes CDR1 KGHSH and CDR2 LQKENI. This CDR3 has 14 residues. Trimming removed 2 bases from V and 3 bases from J, with 8 bases in between. CDR3: CASSPMADYNEQFF. The CDR3 DNA reads TGTGCCAGCTCACCAATGGCGGACTACAATGAGCAGTTCTTC. The variable domain in full, with the rest retrieved from reference TRBV18 and TRBJ2-1, is NAGVMQNPRHLVRRRGQEARLRCSPMKGHSHVYWYRQLPEEGLKFMVYLQKENIIDESGMPKERFSAEFPKEGPSILRIQQVVRGDSAAYFCASSPMADYNEQFFGPGTRLTVL.

This clone has a single count. The chain has TRBV10-2 and TRBJ2-1, with 13 bases lining up with TRBD2. V gave up 2 bases and J gave up 3 bases; unmatched junction bases: 7. The CDR3 extends over 18 amino acids. Germline CDR1 reads WSHSY; CDR2 reads SAAADI. This CDR3 reads CASSEPGLAGAGYNEQFF. For the CDR3, the DNA is TGCGCCAGCAGTGAGCCCGGACTAGCGGGAGCAGGCTACAATGAGCAGTTCTTC.

The CDR3 nucleotides are TGTGCCAGCAGCCTGGAGGGCGAGCAGTTCTTC. Its translation is CASSLEGEQFF. The V gene is TRBV6-2 or TRBV6-3, the J gene TRBJ2-1; TRBD2 is a possible D gene (6 bases). Trimming removed 6 bases from V and 10 bases from J, with 10 bases in between. From germline, CDR1 is MNHEY and CDR2 SVGEGT. This CDR3 contains 11 residues.

V gene TRBV5-4 combines with J gene TRBJ1-1, with 7 bases matching TRBD1. The CDR3 is 13 amino acids. CDR1 is SGHNT, CDR2 YYREEE, per germline (reference sequence). V dropped 2 bases and J dropped 10; count of bases not matched to a gene: 8. The CDR3 region has the DNA TGTGCCAGCAGCTTTAAGGGGGCCCGTTTAGCTTTCTTT. Translating it yields CASSFKGARLAFF.

The chain has TRBV11-2 and TRBJ1-4; 7 bases map to TRBD1. CDR3 length: 15 residues. V was pared by 1 base and J by 8 bases, with 7 bases of the junction left unmatched. CDR1 is SGHAT, CDR2 FQNNGV, per germline. CDR3: CASSLGGTEREKLFF. The CDR3 nucleotides are TGTGCCAGCAGCTTAGGGGGGACAGAGCGGGAAAAACTGTTTTTT. The full variable domain, rest sourced from reference TRBV11-2 and TRBJ1-4, is EAGVAQSPRYKIIEKRQSVAFWCNPISGHATLYWYQQILGQGPKLLIQFQNNGVVDDSQLPKDRFSAERLKGVDSTLKIQPAKLEDSAVYLCASSLGGTEREKLFFGSGTQLSVL.

The genes are TRBV6-5 and TRBJ2-6, with D perhaps TRBD2 (6 bases). This CDR3 spans 15 amino acids. With 7 bases removed from V and 2 bases from J, the gap between germline ends came to 12 bases. The germline V gene encodes CDR1 MNHEY and CDR2 SVGAGI. Here the CDR3 reads CASTRRGTGANVLTF. The CDR3 DNA sequence: TGTGCCAGCACTCGGAGGGGCACTGGGGCCAACGTCCTGACTTTC.

The gene calls are TRBV5-1 and TRBJ2-2, with TRBD1 as a possible D gene (5 bases). The CDR3 runs to 15 residues. Germline V gene sequence: CDR1 SGHRS, CDR2 YFSETQ. V was trimmed by 1 base and J by 6 bases, leaving 13 bases between them. The CDR3 region is CASSLWGAESGELFF. The DNA for the CDR3 is TGCGCCAGCAGCTTGTGGGGCGCGGAGTCCGGGGAGCTGTTTTTT. Together with reference TRBV5-1 and TRBJ2-2, the CDR3 gives the full variable domain: KAGVTQTPRYLIKTRGQQVTLSCSPISGHRSVSWYQQTPGQGLQFLFEYFSETQRNKGNFPGRFSGRQFSNSRSEMNVSTLELGDSALYLCASSLWGAESGELFFGEGSRLTVL.

The chain employs TRBV12-5 and TRBJ2-3; D perhaps matches TRBD1 (6 bases). The CDR3 length is 16 residues. The germline CDR1 and CDR2 sequences are LGHNT and FRNRAP. Trimming cost V 6 bases and J 1 base, with 17 bases left between them. CDR3 sequence: CASGQGHTDRTDTQYF. As DNA, the CDR3 is TGTGCTAGTGGCCAGGGACACACCGACCGCACAGATACGCAGTATTTT.

The chain combines TRBV6-4 with TRBJ1-1; D ambiguous. CDR3 length equals 15 residues. Germline V gene sequence: CDR1 MRHNA, CDR2 SNTAGT. V was clipped by 3 bases and J by 4 bases, with 15 bases between them. CDR3: CASSDGFPLGTEAFF. The CDR3 DNA follows: TGTGCCAGCAGTGATGGGTTCCCTCTAGGCACTGAAGCTTTCTTT.

This clone was detected only once. The V call is TRBV27, the J call TRBJ2-1, with 9 positions matching TRBD2. V lost 0 bases, J lost 4 bases, and 4 bases stayed unmatched. The germline gives CDR1 MNHEY, CDR2 SMNVEV (reference sequence). This CDR3 has 16 amino acids. CDR3 nucleotide sequence: TGTGCCAGCAGTTTATCCGCGGGAGGGTCATACAATGAGCAGTTCTTC. Encoded protein: CASSLSAGGSYNEQFF.

The rearrangement links TRBV28 to TRBJ2-2; the D gene is possibly TRBD2 (5 bases). CDR1 MDHEN and CDR2 SYDVKM come from the germline V gene. The V and J ends lost 10 bases and 3 bases respectively, with 21 bases between them. The CDR3 contains 16 residues. The CDR3, as DNA: TGTGCCATCCGGGGTAGCGCACTTCCCCACACCGGGGAGCTGTTTTTT. This sequence encodes CAIRGSALPHTGELFF.